These T cell receptor beta chains were read from a single sample in a study of OX40 agonist ivuxolimab in advanced cancers. Using immunoSEQ multiplex PCR, the repertoire was profiled, and TCRdb retains in-frame clones only, with some absent. The sample lists around 58,000 clones, approximately 90% occurring once. Here the sequenced sample was CD4+ or CD8+ T cells sorted from blood, taken in a trial of the OX40 agonist ivuxolimab. These receptors all come from an adult with an advanced solid tumor such as melanoma, head and neck, liver or kidney cancer. CDR3s include the opening cysteine and the closing phenylalanine or tryptophan. A D gene is named only where the DNA matches it firmly. The size entry is marked missing in some rows and otherwise reads once, few, many or a size class.

d_call | j_call | clone_size | v_call | cdr3_aa | cdr3_nt
TRBD1 | TRBJ2-3 | NA | TRBV2 | CASRFPGDRRPDTQYF | TGTGCCAGCCGATTCCCCGGGGACAGGAGGCCAGATACGCAGTATTTT
NA | TRBJ2-3 | NA | TRBV9 | CASSVYEGRTDTQYF | TGTGCCAGCAGCGTATATGAGGGGAGGACAGATACGCAGTATTTT
NA | TRBJ1-4 | once | TRBV5-1 | CASSLGEGEKLFF | TGCGCCAGCAGCTTGGGCGAGGGAGAAAAACTGTTTTTT
NA | TRBJ2-5 | once | TRBV5-1 | CASSLGGSSGETQYF | TGCGCCAGCAGCTTGGGGGGGAGCTCGGGCGAGACCCAGTACTTC
NA | TRBJ2-2 | once | TRBV6-5 | CASRGTGRTGELFF | TGTGCCAGCAGAGGGACTGGGAGGACCGGGGAGCTGTTTTTT
TRBD1 | TRBJ1-2 | NA | TRBV6-5 | CASSLTGVGQGGYTF | TGTGCCAGCAGTCTCACAGGGGTCGGGCAGGGTGGCTACACCTTC
NA | TRBJ1-2 | NA | TRBV2 | CASSELGGGYTF | TGTGCCAGCAGTGAGCTAGGGGGAGGCTACACCTTC
NA | TRBJ2-5 | NA | TRBV13 | CASSLQIQETQYF | TGTGCCAGCAGCTTACAGATTCAAGAGACCCAGTACTTC
TRBD2 | TRBJ2-3 | once | TRBV7-2 | CASSLNGGGSDTQYF | TGTGCCAGCAGCTTAAACGGGGGGGGCTCAGATACGCAGTATTTT
NA | TRBJ2-7 | once | TRBV5-1 | CASSDNYEQYF | TGCGCCAGCAGCGACAACTACGAGCAGTACTTC
TRBD2 | TRBJ2-1 | NA | TRBV5-4 | CASRLGLAAYNEQFF | TGTGCCAGCAGGTTGGGACTAGCCGCCTACAATGAGCAGTTCTTC
TRBD2 | TRBJ2-5 | NA | TRBV7-9 | CASSQAGLAVFQETQYF | TGTGCCAGCAGCCAGGCCGGACTAGCGGTTTTCCAAGAGACCCAGTACTTC
TRBD2 | TRBJ2-3 | NA | TRBV5-1 | CASSPRGWGSSGGSTDTQYF | TGCGCCAGCAGCCCGCGCGGGTGGGGGTCGAGCGGGGGGTCCACAGATACGCAGTATTTT
NA | TRBJ2-2 | NA | TRBV6-6 | CASSPRGTGELFF | TGTGCCAGCAGCCCCAGGGGCACCGGGGAGCTGTTTTTT
NA | TRBJ1-4 | NA | TRBV18 | CASSPSQDEKLFF | TGTGCCAGCTCACCATCACAGGATGAAAAACTGTTTTTT
NA | TRBJ2-7 | few | TRBV4-1 | CASSQGGAGSSYEQYF | TGCGCCAGCAGCCAAGGGGGCGCCGGCAGCTCCTACGAGCAGTACTTC
NA | TRBJ2-2 | NA | TRBV2 | CASRVQGRTGELFF | TGTGCCAGCAGGGTACAGGGTCGGACCGGGGAGCTGTTTTTT
NA | TRBJ2-3 | NA | TRBV5-4 | CASSPGMDTQYF | TGTGCCAGCAGCCCCGGTATGGATACGCAGTATTTT
NA | TRBJ1-6 | NA | TRBV27 | CASSSGLNNSPLHF | TGTGCCAGCAGTTCCGGGTTGAATAATTCACCCCTCCACTTT
NA | TRBJ1-2 | NA | TRBV2 | CASNGGDGGYTF | TGTGCCAGCAATGGAGGGGACGGCGGCTACACCTTC
TRBD2 | TRBJ2-5 | once | TRBV28 | CASSLGLAGVKTQYF | TGTGCCAGCAGTTTAGGGCTAGCGGGGGTAAAGACCCAGTACTTC
TRBD1 | TRBJ1-6 | NA | TRBV30 | CAWSVSGGFFNSPLHF | TGTGCCTGGAGTGTATCAGGGGGCTTTTTTAATTCACCCCTCCACTTT
NA | TRBJ2-7 | NA | TRBV14 | CASSALYEQYF | TGTGCCAGCTCGGCCCTCTACGAGCAGTACTTC
NA | TRBJ2-5 | NA | TRBV11-2 | CASSLLKTVYETQYF | TGTGCCAGCAGCTTACTGAAGACAGTTTATGAGACCCAGTACTTC
TRBD2 | TRBJ2-5 | NA | TRBV7-2 | CASSSGGETQYF | TGTGCCAGCAGCTCCGGGGGGGAGACCCAGTACTTC
NA | TRBJ1-1 | NA | TRBV6-1 | CASSIKSGTEAFF | TGTGCCAGCTCGATTAAGAGCGGCACTGAAGCTTTCTTT
NA | TRBJ1-5 | NA | TRBV5-6 | CASSSTRSNQPQHF | TGTGCCAGCAGCTCGACCCGTAGCAATCAGCCCCAGCATTTT
NA | TRBJ2-5 | NA | TRBV9 | CASSASGAQETQYF | TGTGCCAGCAGCGCCTCTGGGGCCCAAGAGACCCAGTACTTC